The 25 T cell receptor beta chains below come from one sample, sequenced in a study of blood T cell repertoires in COVID-19. Clones were read by immunoSEQ multiplex PCR, and TCRdb kept only the in-frame ones, dropping some. Found here are approximately 48,000 clones, 85% of them singletons; the top ten hold 5.5% to 7.5%. Sample: peripheral blood. These receptors were taken from a man aged 60 to 69 with acute or convalescent COVID-19.

V is TRBV9 and J is TRBJ2-5, with TRBD1 as a possible D gene (6 bases). The CDR3 runs to 13 residues. Trimming left V 3 bases short and J 5 bases short, with 11 bases between. The germline V gene encodes CDR1 SGDLS and CDR2 YYNGEE. The DNA for the CDR3 is TGTGCCAGCAGCGCCTCAGGGGCCGAGACCCAGTACTTC. As protein: CASSASGAETQYF.

The rearrangement joins TRBV5-1 to TRBJ2-2; tentatively, D is TRBD1 (6 bases). Trimming cost V 4 bases and J 5 bases, with 12 bases left between them. CDR1 is SGHRS, CDR2 YFSETQ, per germline. The CDR3 sequence is 14 residues long. The CDR3 DNA follows: TGCGCCAGCAGCATACGGACAGTTACCGGGGAGCTGTTTTTT. It codes for CASSIRTVTGELFF.

V gene TRBV13 combines with J gene TRBJ2-3; D gene unclear. CDR3 length: 12 residues. Germline CDR1 reads PRHDT; CDR2 reads FYEKMQ (reference sequence). The V gene lost 4 bases and the J gene lost 1 base, with 3 bases spanning the gap. The DNA of the CDR3 is TGTGCCAGCAGCTCAGGCACAGATACGCAGTATTTT. This sequence encodes CASSSGTDTQYF.

In its sample, this clone was seen a few times. V is TRBV28 and J is TRBJ2-3; TRBD2 aligns across 14 bases. The CDR3 has 19 amino acids. Germline-derived CDR1 and CDR2 are MDHEN and SYDVKM. The V gene end was trimmed by 4 bases and the J gene end by 2 bases; junction bases not matched to a gene: 11. DNA for the CDR3: TGTGCCAGCAGTTCCCCGGGACTAGCGGGAGAACGGAACACAGATACGCAGTATTTT. Protein: CASSSPGLAGERNTDTQYF.

The chain carries TRBV2 and TRBJ1-5, with 7 bases that match TRBD1. J was trimmed by 3 bases and V by 6 bases; bases with no gene match: 5. Germline CDR1 SNHLY, CDR2 FYNNEI. CDR3 length: 14 residues. The CDR3 DNA is TGTGCCAGCAGACTAACAGGGGCCAATCAGCCCCAGCATTTT. This sequence encodes CASRLTGANQPQHF. The full variable domain, its missing parts supplied by reference TRBV2 and TRBJ1-5, is EPEVTQTPSHQVTQMGQEVILRCVPISNHLYFYWYRQILGQKVEFLVSFYNNEISEKSEIFDDQFSVERPDGSNFTLKIRSTKLEDSAMYFCASRLTGANQPQHFGDGTRLSIL.

This clone was detected once. The CDR3 protein is CASRTGDNTEAFF. The CDR3, as DNA: TGTGCCAGCAGGACAGGGGATAACACTGAAGCTTTCTTT. The rearrangement links TRBV27 to TRBJ1-1, with 8 bases aligning to TRBD1. Germline assignment: CDR1 MNHEY and CDR2 SMNVEV (reference sequence). The CDR3 spans 13 residues. The junction had 2 bases not matched to a gene; V was cut back by 6 bases and J by 2 bases.

The rearrangement joins TRBV11-2 to TRBJ2-3, with TRBD1 as a possible D gene (6 bases). V gave up 3 bases and J gave up 0 bases, with 19 bases separating them. CDR3 size: 18 residues. The germline V gene has CDR1 SGHAT and CDR2 FQNNGV. CDR3 residues: CASSLETLGHLSTDTQYF. In DNA, the CDR3 is TGTGCCAGCAGCTTGGAAACACTGGGACACTTAAGCACAGATACGCAGTATTTT.

The V and J genes are TRBV25-1 and TRBJ1-2; 7 bases line up with TRBD1. Losses at the gene ends were 7 bases for V and 4 bases for J; bases not matched to a gene: 12. CDR1 is MGHDK and CDR2 is SYGVNS in the germline V gene. The CDR3 loop spans 15 amino acids. The CDR3 DNA sequence: TGTGCCAGCACAGAGGGGGGCAGGGGGGCCTATGGCTACACCTTC. It yields the protein CASTEGGRGAYGYTF.

The chain recombines TRBV28 with TRBJ2-7, with TRBD1 identical over 9 bases. Germline assignment: CDR1 MDHEN and CDR2 SYDVKM. CDR3 length equals 15 residues. V was pared by 8 bases and J by 2 bases, with 10 bases of the junction left unmatched. CDR3 bases: TGTGCCAGCCTCTCTGGCGGGACAGGGCCCTACGAGCAGTACTTC. It yields the protein CASLSGGTGPYEQYF. The full variable domain, its missing parts supplied by reference TRBV28 and TRBJ2-7, is DVKVTQSSRYLVKRTGEKVFLECVQDMDHENMFWYRQDPGLGLRLIYFSYDVKMKEKGDIPEGYSVSREKKERFSLILESASTNQTSMYLCASLSGGTGPYEQYFGPGTRLTVT.

The V call is TRBV20-1, the J call TRBJ2-1; TRBD2 might be the D (5 bases). The CDR3 loop spans 11 amino acids. Germline V gene data show CDR1 as DFQATT and CDR2 as SNEGSKA (reference sequence). The CDR3 DNA sequence: TGCAGCGCGGGTTCCTACAATGAGCAGTTCTTC. Protein product: CSAGSYNEQFF.

The genes are TRBV7-8 and TRBJ1-4; 9 positions agree with TRBD1. V trimming: 2 bases; J trimming: 8 bases; junction bases outside the gene matches: 3. CDR1 and CDR2 from the germline V gene are SGHVS and FQNEAQ. CDR3 length equals 14 residues. Here the CDR3 DNA reads TGTGCCAGCAGCTTAACAGGGGGCGGGGAAAAACTGTTTTTT. Its protein product is CASSLTGGGEKLFF. The complete variable domain, with remaining parts taken from reference TRBV7-8 and TRBJ1-4, reads GAGVSQSPRYKVAKRGQDVALRCDPISGHVSLFWYQQALGQGPEFLTYFQNEAQLDKSGLPSDRFFAERPEGSVSTLKIQRTQQEDSAVYLCASSLTGGGEKLFFGSGTQLSVL.

V usage is TRBV3-1 (or the pseudogene TRBV3-2) and J usage is TRBJ1-2; TRBD1 is a possible D gene (6 bases). CDR1 is LGHDT, CDR2 YNNKEL, per germline (reference sequence). The CDR3 contains 15 residues. V was clipped by 0 bases and J by 4 bases, with 12 bases between them. CDR3 in DNA: TGTGCCAGCAGCCAAGAAAGGGGGATTGGCTATGGCTACACCTTC. Amino acids: CASSQERGIGYGYTF.

This chain uses TRBV18 with TRBJ2-1; 7 nucleotides align to TRBD2. Germline V gene sequence: CDR1 KGHSH, CDR2 LQKENI. V lost 2 bases to trimming and J lost 9 bases; unmatched junction nucleotides: 10. CDR3 length: 15 residues. The CDR3 sequence: CASSPTTGGLAEQFF. The CDR3 DNA is TGTGCCAGCTCACCAACAACGGGAGGTTTAGCTGAGCAGTTCTTC.

The chain joins TRBV28 to TRBJ1-5; the D gene is possibly TRBD1 (5 bases). Trimming shortened V by 6 bases and J by 3 bases, and 12 bases separated the two germline ends. The CDR3 is 14 residues long. Germline V gives CDR1 MDHEN, CDR2 SYDVKM. In DNA, the CDR3 is TGTGCCAGCAGGCCCGGACAATTCAATCAGCCCCAGCATTTT. Protein product: CASRPGQFNQPQHF.

The chain combines TRBV6-5 with TRBJ2-1; 7 bases map to TRBD2. Germline assignment: CDR1 MNHEY and CDR2 SVGAGI. The CDR3 runs to 13 residues. With 6 bases clipped from V and 3 bases from J, the junction kept 2 bases outside the gene matches. Here the CDR3 reads CASRTSFYNEQFF. In DNA form, the CDR3 reads TGTGCCAGCAGGACTAGCTTCTACAATGAGCAGTTCTTC.

This chain joins TRBV2 and TRBJ1-2; 7 bases line up with TRBD1. This CDR3 contains 14 residues. The germline gives CDR1 SNHLY, CDR2 FYNNEI. V shed 6 bases, J shed 8 bases, and the junction held 12 bases outside the gene matches. CDR3 region: CASSEPGQLRGYTF. As DNA, the CDR3 is TGTGCCAGCAGCGAGCCGGGACAGCTGAGGGGCTACACCTTC.

This clone was seen just once. V and J are TRBV19 and TRBJ1-2; 9 positions agree with TRBD1. Losses at the gene ends were 3 bases for V and 2 bases for J; bases not matched to a gene: 4. Germline loops: CDR1 LNHDA, CDR2 SQIVND (reference sequence). This CDR3 is built from 15 residues. The CDR3 bases are TGTGCCAGTAGTATTCCGGGACAGGGAAACTATGGCTACACCTTC. Translation: CASSIPGQGNYGYTF.

V usage is TRBV27 and J usage is TRBJ2-3, with D uncertain. There are 13 residues in the CDR3. Germline CDR1 MNHEY, CDR2 SMNVEV (reference sequence). Deletions cut 5 bases from V and 2 bases from J, with 8 bases between. The CDR3 DNA follows: TGTGCCAGCAGTCCGAGACACACAGATACGCAGTATTTT. Amino acid sequence: CASSPRHTDTQYF.

This chain uses TRBV3-1 (or the pseudogene TRBV3-2) with TRBJ2-3, with D possibly TRBD2 on 6 matching bases. Germline values: CDR1 LGHDT, CDR2 YNNKEL (reference sequence). This CDR3 has 15 residues. Trimming pared 5 bases from V and 6 bases from J, leaving 18 bases between. This chain's CDR3 is CASSSRDRGGDTQYF. CDR3 bases: TGTGCCAGCAGCTCCCGTGATAGAGGAGGGGATACGCAGTATTTT.

The J gene is TRBJ2-7, the V gene TRBV2; 10 bases match TRBD2. Per germline, CDR1 SNHLY and CDR2 FYNNEI. This CDR3 has 14 amino acids. V was pared by 4 bases and J by 4 bases, with 4 bases of the junction left unmatched. The CDR3 nucleotides read TGTGCCAGCAGTGTACTAGCGGGGCCTTACGAGCAGTACTTC. This gives the protein CASSVLAGPYEQYF.

In this sample, this clone turned up once. This chain uses TRBV5-1 with TRBJ2-1; 12 nucleotides agree with TRBD2. Trimming cost V 0 bases and J 6 bases; bases outside gene matches: 7. CDR1 is SGHRS and CDR2 is YFSETQ in the germline V gene. This CDR3 spans 17 amino acids. The CDR3 spells CASSLERLAGDGNEQFF. For the CDR3, the DNA is TGCGCCAGCAGCTTGGAACGACTAGCGGGAGATGGCAATGAGCAGTTCTTC.

The chain employs TRBV5-1 and TRBJ2-5, with 9 bases aligning to TRBD2. The CDR3 contains 15 residues. Losses at the gene ends were 3 bases for V and 5 bases for J; bases not matched to a gene: 8. Germline V lookup: CDR1 SGHRS, CDR2 YFSETQ. This CDR3 is CASSSGREGKETQYF. The CDR3 nucleotides read TGCGCCAGCAGCTCCGGGCGGGAGGGCAAGGAGACCCAGTACTTC.

This clone was counted only a few times. The V gene is TRBV5-4, the J gene TRBJ2-1; D is possibly TRBD1 (7 bases). V lost 4 bases and J lost 5, with 22 bases in between. Germline CDR1 SGHNT, CDR2 YYREEE (reference sequence). The CDR3 is 17 amino acids. As DNA, the CDR3 is TGTGCCAGCAGCGCGATGAACAAAGCAGGGGGGAACAATGAGCAGTTCTTC. As protein: CASSAMNKAGGNNEQFF.

The gene calls are TRBV29-1 and TRBJ2-5, with TRBD2 identical over 7 bases. After removal of 6 bases from V and 5 bases from J, the junction contained 9 bases not matched to a gene. From germline, CDR1 is SQVTM and CDR2 ANQGSEA. This CDR3 contains 13 residues. The CDR3 region is CSVHSSGPETQYF. In DNA, the CDR3 is TGCAGCGTGCACTCTAGCGGTCCGGAGACCCAGTACTTC.

Ten or more counts support this clone. The rearrangement joins TRBV3-1 (or the pseudogene TRBV3-2) to TRBJ2-1; 7 positions agree with TRBD2. The ends lost 1 base at V and 4 bases at J; junction bases unmatched: 4. Germline CDR1 reads LGHDT; CDR2 reads YNNKEL (reference sequence). The CDR3 is 15 amino acids. CDR3 bases: TGTGCCAGCAGCCAAGGCCTAGCGGAGTACAATGAGCAGTTCTTC. It is translated as CASSQGLAEYNEQFF.